The rows below give T cell receptor beta chains drawn from one sample of a study of shared clonotypes between healthy human individuals. The method was immunoSEQ multiplex PCR; TCRdb's version includes in-frame clones alone and lacks a portion of them. The data contain 2 million to 3 million clones, 93% of them singletons. Source material: naive CD4+ T cells from PBMCs. Receptors were obtained from a man aged 18 to 30 in good health. Some clones in this sample may be carry-over from other donors' samples. CDR3s include the opening cysteine and the closing phenylalanine or tryptophan. Fields, in order: clone size, V gene, J gene, D gene, CDR3 DNA, CDR3 protein. The D gene is left open where the match is weak. Not every row has a clone size; where given, it reads once, few, many or a size class.

>few|TRBV6-1|TRBJ2-1|.
TGTGCCAGCAGTCAGGACGAAAAGCAGTTCTTC
CASSQDEKQFF
>.|TRBV30|TRBJ2-2|TRBD2
TGTGCCTGGAGTGTACTAGCGGGATTAGCCGGGGAGCTGTTTTTT
CAWSVLAGLAGELFF
>once|TRBV11-2|TRBJ2-3|.
TGTGCCAGCAGCTTATTGCGGACGGGGGATATAGAGTATTTT
CASSLLRTGDIEYF
>.|TRBV5-1|TRBJ2-5|TRBD1
TGCGCCAGCAGCTCCGGACAGGTGGCAGAGACCCAGTACTTC
CASSSGQVAETQYF
>once|TRBV7-2|TRBJ2-1|.
TGTGCCAGCAGCTTAGGAGACAGATACAATGAGCAGTTCTTC
CASSLGDRYNEQFF
>.|TRBV28|TRBJ2-3|TRBD2
TGTGCCAGCAGCACTTCTAGCGGGGTCACAGATACGCAGTATTTT
CASSTSSGVTDTQYF
>.|TRBV9|TRBJ2-7|.
TGTGCCAGCAGCGTCGGGGACGAGCAGTACTTC
CASSVGDEQYF
>once|TRBV11-2|TRBJ2-5|TRBD2
TGTGCCAGCAGCTGGCCCGGGACTAGCGGGAGGCCACCTGGGACCCAGTACTTC
CASSWPGTSGRPPGTQYF
>.|TRBV4-2|TRBJ2-1|TRBD2
TGTGCCAGCAGCCAAGAGGGGACTAGCGCATTGAATGAGCAGTTCTTC
CASSQEGTSALNEQFF
>.|TRBV27|TRBJ2-1|TRBD1
TGTGCCAGCAGTTTCCCCTACCCCGGGACAGCATATGTCTTC
CASSFPYPGTAYVF
>.|TRBV29-1|TRBJ1-5|.
TGCAGCGTTGGGGGGCTCGGCAATCAGCCCCAGCATTTT
CSVGGLGNQPQHF
>.|TRBV15|TRBJ1-5|TRBD1
TGTGCCACCAGCAGACCAGGGACAGGGGCCCTGATCTCTTATAGCAATCAGCCCCAGCATTTT
CATSRPGTGALISYSNQPQHF
>.|TRBV7-2|TRBJ2-1|TRBD2
TGTGCCAGCAGCCTAAGGGCTAGCGGGACCTCCTACAATGAGCAGTTCTTC
CASSLRASGTSYNEQFF
>.|TRBV30|TRBJ1-1|.
TGTGCCTGGAGTGTTAGGGGACCCCAGAGAAGGGGGAACACTGAAGCTTTCTTT
CAWSVRGPQRRGNTEAFF
>.|TRBV30|TRBJ2-1|TRBD1
TGTGCCTGGAGAGAGGACAGGGAAAATGAGCAGTTCTTC
CAWREDRENEQFF
>.|TRBV6-5|TRBJ1-2|TRBD1
TGTGCCAGCAGCCAAGGGACAGGGGGTGGCTACACCTTC
CASSQGTGGGYTF
>.|TRBV12-5|TRBJ2-7|.
TGTGCTAGTGCACGGGGGATCTTGTACGAGCAGTACTTC
CASARGILYEQYF
>.|TRBV7-8|TRBJ2-7|TRBD1
TGTGCCAGCAGCACTTGGACAGGGCAGGACGAGCAGTACTTC
CASSTWTGQDEQYF
>.|TRBV7-9|TRBJ2-1|.
TGTGCCAGCAGCTTTAGGGGGGATGAGCAGTTCTTC
CASSFRGDEQFF
>.|TRBV5-1|TRBJ2-7|.
TGCGCCAGCAGACGGAGCTGGCCCCTCGGGGAGCAGTACTTC
CASRRSWPLGEQYF
>.|TRBV7-2|TRBJ2-1|TRBD1
TGTGCCAGCAGCCCGACAGGGGGCGGGAAGTTCTTC
CASSPTGGGKFF
>.|TRBV28|TRBJ1-3|.
TGTGCCAGCAGTTCACCTGGGACGCCCTCTGGAAACACCATATATTTT
CASSSPGTPSGNTIYF
>.|TRBV19|TRBJ2-1|TRBD2
TGTGCCAGTTGCGGGAGTGGAGGTGAGCAGTTCTTC
CASCGSGGEQFF
>.|TRBV28|TRBJ1-1|TRBD1
TGTGCCAGCAGTTCCGGGACAGGGGCCCCAAGGGCTGAAGCTTTCTTT
CASSSGTGAPRAEAFF
>.|TRBV19|TRBJ2-7|.
TGTGCCAGTAGTATAGCGGGGGACGCCTACGAGCAGTACTTC
CASSIAGDAYEQYF
>.|TRBV18|TRBJ2-5|.
TGTGCCAGCTCGCCTAGCCGAATGGAGACCCAGTACTTC
CASSPSRMETQYF
>.|TRBV7-9|TRBJ2-5|.
TGTGCCAGCAGCATCAGTCGGACATTACAAGAGACCCAGTACTTC
CASSISRTLQETQYF
>.|TRBV28|TRBJ2-1|.
TGTGCCACCACTGACAGATACAATGAGCAGTTCTTC
CATTDRYNEQFF
>.|TRBV5-4|TRBJ2-1|.
TGTGCCAGCAGCTTAAAGATAGCGGCATCCAACAATGAGCAGTTCTTC
CASSLKIAASNNEQFF
>.|TRBV28|TRBJ2-7|.
TGTGCCAGCAGTTTACTCTGGGATAGGACCTCCTACGAGCAGTACTTC
CASSLLWDRTSYEQYF
>.|TRBV2|TRBJ1-5|TRBD1
TGTGCCAGCAGTGGACAGGGTACATATCAGCCCCAGCATTTT
CASSGQGTYQPQHF
>.|TRBV19|TRBJ1-2|TRBD1
TGTGCCAGCGGACAGGCCTCGAGGGGCTATGGCTACACCTTC
CASGQASRGYGYTF
>.|TRBV25-1|TRBJ2-7|.
TGTGCCAGTACGACCCGAGGCGACGAGCAGTACTTC
CASTTRGDEQYF
>.|TRBV27|TRBJ2-1|.
TGTGCCAGCAGTGGGGGGGCAGACAGGGTCGGGCGGGGCGAGCAGTTCTTC
CASSGGADRVGRGEQFF
>.|TRBV18|TRBJ2-2|.
TGTGCCAGCTCACCGAATATAAACCGGGCCACCGGGGAGCTGTTTTTT
CASSPNINRATGELFF
>once|TRBV25-1|TRBJ1-3|.
TGTGCCAGCACCTCCCGCCGGGGGACGGGCCTCTCTGGAAACACCATATATTTT
CASTSRRGTGLSGNTIYF
>.|TRBV18|TRBJ1-2|.
TGTGCCAGCTCACCAGGTCTGACAAGGGGCTATGGCTACACCTTC
CASSPGLTRGYGYTF
>.|TRBV5-1|TRBJ1-1|.
TGCGCCAGCAGCGACTTGGGGAACGGGAACACTGAAGCTTTCTTT
CASSDLGNGNTEAFF
>.|TRBV28|TRBJ1-4|.
TGTGCCAGCAGTTCCCCTGGACGTCCTAATGAAAAACTGTTTTTT
CASSSPGRPNEKLFF
>.|TRBV29-1|TRBJ2-3|.
TGCAGCGTCGCGAAGCTGGAAGATACGCAGTATTTT
CSVAKLEDTQYF
>.|TRBV4-1|TRBJ2-7|TRBD2
TGCGCCAGCAGCCAAGGGGCGCTTGGCGGGAGCTTCTACGAGCAGTACTTC
CASSQGALGGSFYEQYF
>.|TRBV30|TRBJ2-2|.
TGTGCCTGGAGTGTAATCGGGGCCGGGGAGCTGTTTTTT
CAWSVIGAGELFF
>.|TRBV27|TRBJ2-7|.
TGTGCCAGCAGTCGGGTTGTGGGAGGAAGCTCCTACGAGCAGTACTTC
CASSRVVGGSSYEQYF
>.|TRBV28|TRBJ2-7|.
TGTGCCAGCAGTTTTGTGGGGCACGGGGCCTACGAGCAGTACTTC
CASSFVGHGAYEQYF
>.|TRBV5-5|TRBJ1-1|.
TGTGCCAGCAGCCTCCCGGGGAACACTGAAGCTTTCTTT
CASSLPGNTEAFF
>once|TRBV6-5|TRBJ2-5|.
TGTGCCAGCAGTTCCCCGGTAGAGACCCAGTACTTC
CASSSPVETQYF
>.|TRBV9|TRBJ1-2|.
TGTGCCAGCAGTGAAACCCCGGGAGAACCCTATGGCTACACCTTC
CASSETPGEPYGYTF
>once|TRBV4-3|TRBJ2-3|TRBD1
TGCGCCAGCAGCCAAGCTCGGACAGGGGACTTTAGCACAGATACGCAGTATTTT
CASSQARTGDFSTDTQYF
>.|TRBV9|TRBJ2-1|.
TGTGCCAGCAGTAAAACGGGGGCTAGCGATGAGCAGTTCTTC
CASSKTGASDEQFF
>.|TRBV28|TRBJ2-7|TRBD1
TGTGCCAGCCGGACAGGGCCCTCCTACGAGCAGTACTTC
CASRTGPSYEQYF
>.|TRBV14|TRBJ2-7|.
TGTGCCAGCAGCCAAGCATCCGAGCAGTACTTC
CASSQASEQYF
>.|TRBV5-4|TRBJ2-5|TRBD1
TGTGCCAGCAGCTATGGACAGGGACAAGAGACCCAGTACTTC
CASSYGQGQETQYF
>.|TRBV11-2|TRBJ2-1|.
TGTGCCAGCAGCCAAAACCGGGGACTGAGCTCCTACAATGAGCAGTTCTTC
CASSQNRGLSSYNEQFF
>.|TRBV5-1|TRBJ1-2|.
TGCGCCAGCAGCTTGGGGTACAGGGACTATGGCTACACCTTC
CASSLGYRDYGYTF
>.|TRBV7-2|TRBJ1-2|TRBD1
TGTGCCAGCAGCTTCATCAGGGGGGACTATGGCTACACCTTC
CASSFIRGDYGYTF
>.|TRBV2|TRBJ2-5|TRBD2
TGTGCCAGCAGGGGACTAGCGGGAGGGCTAAGTGAGACCCAGTACTTC
CASRGLAGGLSETQYF
>.|TRBV30|TRBJ1-4|.
TGTGCCTGGAGCTGGGACCTGGTGGGAAAACTGTTTTTT
CAWSWDLVGKLFF